Each of the 7 T cell receptor beta chains below was sequenced from the same sample in a study of T-cell memory formation after mild COVID-19. TCRdb re-called the 5' RACE reads with MiXCR, one entry per CDR3 protein. Among some 150,000 distinct CDR3 sequences listed, about 5.7% were seen once. The specimen was PBMCs or a T cell subset sorted from them (not recorded which). The source of these receptors is an adult woman who had mild COVID-19 (a few samples of this study predate the infection). Cell type and time point are not known.

In its sample, this clonotype was seen many times. The rearrangement joins TRBV7-9 to TRBJ2-7, with TRBD2 identical over 10 bases. The CDR3 runs to 16 residues. The V gene's germline CDR1 is SEHNR and CDR2 FQNEAQ (reference sequence). J was trimmed by 6 bases and V by 4 bases; bases with no gene match: 12. In nucleotides, the CDR3 is TGTGCCAGCAGCTATGTTCCGGGACTAGCGCCTAGCGAGCAGTACTTC. Residues: CASSYVPGLAPSEQYF.

Ten or more counts support this clonotype. The chain is built from TRBV11-3 and TRBJ1-1; D is unresolved. Germline-derived CDR1 and CDR2 are SGHNT and YENEEA. Trimming stripped 0 bases from V and 5 bases from J, with 7 bases between. The CDR3 length is 13 residues. The CDR3 loop reads CASSLDGLTEAFF. The CDR3 nucleotides read TGTGCCAGCAGCTTAGATGGTCTGACTGAAGCTTTCTTT.

This chain connects TRBV7-9 to TRBJ1-2, with 10 bases lining up with TRBD1. The V gene's germline CDR1 is SEHNR and CDR2 FQNEAQ (reference sequence). J lost 8 bases, V lost 5 bases, and 14 bases had no gene match. The CDR3 extends over 16 amino acids. In nucleotides, the CDR3 is TGTGCCAGCAGCGAGGTGGAGACAGGGGGCTCGCACGGCTACACCTTC. Residues: CASSEVETGGSHGYTF.

The chain is built from TRBV12-5 and TRBJ2-1; 8 bases are a match to TRBD2. J gave up 0 bases and V 2 bases, and 12 bases lay outside the gene matches. The CDR3 consists of 19 residues. CDR1 is LGHNT, CDR2 FRNRAP, per germline. This CDR3 reads CASGLKHKSGGGSYNEQFF. The CDR3 nucleotides read TGTGCTAGTGGTTTGAAACATAAAAGCGGGGGCGGCTCCTACAATGAGCAGTTCTTC.

This clonotype was found a few times. The CDR3 protein is CASSLYRDNQPQHF. The CDR3 nucleotides read TGTGCCAGCTCACTATACAGGGACAATCAGCCCCAGCATTTT. The chain uses TRBV18 and TRBJ1-5; D perhaps matches TRBD1 (6 bases). The V end lost 4 bases, the J end lost 3 bases, and 10 bases lay between the germline ends. Germline V gives CDR1 KGHSH, CDR2 LQKENI. The CDR3 has 14 amino acids. Supplemented by reference TRBV18 and TRBJ1-5, the full variable domain reads NAGVMQNPRHLVRRRGQEARLRCSPMKGHSHVYWYRQLPEEGLKFMVYLQKENIIDESGMPKERFSAEFPKEGPSILRIQQVVRGDSAAYFCASSLYRDNQPQHFGDGTRLSIL.

The table lists this clonotype with many counts. This CDR3 reads CATSYLPGPQHF. CDR3 DNA: TGTGCCACCAGTTATCTTCCCGGGCCCCAGCATTTT. The chain employs TRBV15 and TRBJ1-5, with D unresolved. CDR3 length: 12 residues. CDR1 is LNHNV, CDR2 YYDKDF, per germline (reference sequence). Between the trimmed V and J ends, which lost 6 bases and 9 bases, there was a span of 12 bases.

This clonotype occurred a few times. This chain connects TRBV2 to TRBJ1-5, with 9 positions matching TRBD1. V shed 4 bases and J 6 bases; nucleotides not matched to a gene: 4. This CDR3 is 14 amino acids long. Germline CDR1 reads SNHLY; CDR2 reads FYNNEI. The CDR3 loop is CASSGTGAAQPQHF. For the CDR3, the DNA is TGTGCCAGCAGTGGGACAGGGGCGGCTCAGCCCCAGCATTTT.